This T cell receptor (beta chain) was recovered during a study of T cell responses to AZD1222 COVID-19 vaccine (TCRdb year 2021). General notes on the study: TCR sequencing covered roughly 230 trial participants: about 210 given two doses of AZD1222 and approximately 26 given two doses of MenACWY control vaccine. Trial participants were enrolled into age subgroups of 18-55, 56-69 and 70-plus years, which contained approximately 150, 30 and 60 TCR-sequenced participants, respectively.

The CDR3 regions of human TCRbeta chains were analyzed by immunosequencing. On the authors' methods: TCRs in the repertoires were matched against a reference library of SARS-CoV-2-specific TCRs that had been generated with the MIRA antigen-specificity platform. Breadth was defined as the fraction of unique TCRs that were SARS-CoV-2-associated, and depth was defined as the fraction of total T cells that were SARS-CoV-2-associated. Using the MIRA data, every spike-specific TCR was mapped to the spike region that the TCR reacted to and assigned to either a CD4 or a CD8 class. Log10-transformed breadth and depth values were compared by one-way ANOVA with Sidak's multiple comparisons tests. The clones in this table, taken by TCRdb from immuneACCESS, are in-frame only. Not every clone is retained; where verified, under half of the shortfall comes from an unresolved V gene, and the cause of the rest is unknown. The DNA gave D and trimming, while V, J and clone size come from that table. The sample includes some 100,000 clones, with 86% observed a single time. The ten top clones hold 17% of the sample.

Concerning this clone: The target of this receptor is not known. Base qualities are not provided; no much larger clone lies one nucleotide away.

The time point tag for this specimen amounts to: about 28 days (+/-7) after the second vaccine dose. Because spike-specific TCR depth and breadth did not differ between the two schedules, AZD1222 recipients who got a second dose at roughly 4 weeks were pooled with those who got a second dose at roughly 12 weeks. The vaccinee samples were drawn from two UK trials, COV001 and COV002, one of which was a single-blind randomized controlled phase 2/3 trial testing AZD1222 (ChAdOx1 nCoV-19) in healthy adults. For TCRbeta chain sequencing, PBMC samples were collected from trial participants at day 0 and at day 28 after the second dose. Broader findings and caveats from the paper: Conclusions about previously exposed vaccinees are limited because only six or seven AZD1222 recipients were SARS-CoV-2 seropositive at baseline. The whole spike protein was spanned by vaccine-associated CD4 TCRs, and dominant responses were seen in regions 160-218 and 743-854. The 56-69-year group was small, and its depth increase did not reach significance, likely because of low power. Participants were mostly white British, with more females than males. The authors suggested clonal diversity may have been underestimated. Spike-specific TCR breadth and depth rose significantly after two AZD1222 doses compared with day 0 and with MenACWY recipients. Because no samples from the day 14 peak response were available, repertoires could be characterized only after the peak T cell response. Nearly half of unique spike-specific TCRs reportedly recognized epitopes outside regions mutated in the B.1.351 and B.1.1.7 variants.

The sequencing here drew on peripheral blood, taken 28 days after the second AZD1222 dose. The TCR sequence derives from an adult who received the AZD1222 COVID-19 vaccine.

The CDR3 reads as follows: CASSPHRAGELFF. The DNA sequence follows: TGTGCCAGCAGTCCCCACAGGGCCGGGGAGCTGTTTTTT. The sequence is built from TRBV27 and TRBJ2-2; the D segment could be TRBD1, given 6 matching bases. Reading from cysteine to phenylalanine, the CDR3 counts 13 amino acids. Left in the record is the CDR3 DNA by itself, 39 bases read in frame from the first base. From the germline V gene (reference sequence), CDR1 is MNHEY and CDR2 is SMNVEV. V is pared back by 5 bases and J by 6 bases, with 10 bases lying between the germline termini.